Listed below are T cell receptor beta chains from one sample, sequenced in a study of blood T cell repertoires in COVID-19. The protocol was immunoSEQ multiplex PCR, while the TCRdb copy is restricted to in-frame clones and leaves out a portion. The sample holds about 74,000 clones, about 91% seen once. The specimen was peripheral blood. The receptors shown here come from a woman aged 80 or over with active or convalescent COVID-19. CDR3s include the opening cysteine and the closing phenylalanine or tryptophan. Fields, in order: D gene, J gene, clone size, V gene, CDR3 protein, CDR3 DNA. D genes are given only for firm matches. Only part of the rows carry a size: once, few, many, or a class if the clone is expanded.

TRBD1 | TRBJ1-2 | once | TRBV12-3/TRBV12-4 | CASSQQGTYGYTF | TGTGCCAGCAGTCAACAGGGGACCTATGGCTACACCTTC
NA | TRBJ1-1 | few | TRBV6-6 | CASSYRGNTEAFF | TGTGCCAGCAGTTACCGGGGGAACACTGAAGCTTTCTTT
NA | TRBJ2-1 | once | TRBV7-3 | CASSPASSYNEQFF | TGTGCCAGCAGCCCCGCTAGTTCCTACAATGAGCAGTTCTTC
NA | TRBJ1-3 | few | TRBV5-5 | CASSPAGGSGTGNTIYF | TGTGCCAGCAGCCCGGCTGGGGGGTCGGGGACTGGAAACACCATATATTTT
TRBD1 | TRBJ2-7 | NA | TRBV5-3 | CARSFKRKGQGSYEQYF | TGTGCCAGAAGCTTCAAGAGGAAGGGACAGGGGTCCTACGAGCAGTACTTC
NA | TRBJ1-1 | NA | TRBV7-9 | CASSLGGGTEAFF | TGTGCCAGCAGCTTAGGGGGCGGAACTGAAGCTTTCTTT
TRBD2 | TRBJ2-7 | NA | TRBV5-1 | CASSLGLAGEQYF | TGCGCCAGCAGCCTCGGACTAGCGGGGGAGCAGTACTTC
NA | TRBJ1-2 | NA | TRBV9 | CASSVRPEDPGYTF | TGTGCCAGCAGCGTGCGACCCGAGGATCCTGGCTACACCTTC
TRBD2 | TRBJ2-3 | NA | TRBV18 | CASSPPSGRTDTQYF | TGTGCCAGCTCACCACCTAGCGGGCGCACAGATACGCAGTATTTT
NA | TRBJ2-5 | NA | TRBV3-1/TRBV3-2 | CASSQETQGDQETQYF | TGTGCCAGCAGCCAAGAGACACAGGGCGACCAAGAGACCCAGTACTTC
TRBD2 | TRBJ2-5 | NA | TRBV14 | CASSQVRGAGGTQYF | TGTGCCAGCAGCCAAGTACGAGGAGCGGGGGGGACCCAGTACTTC
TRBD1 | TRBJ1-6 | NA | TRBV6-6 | CASSDSTGAYNSPLHF | TGTGCCAGCAGTGACTCGACAGGGGCCTATAATTCACCCCTCCACTTT
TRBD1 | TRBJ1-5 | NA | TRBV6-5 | CASSLGTGRDQPQHF | TGTGCCAGCAGTCTTGGGACAGGGAGGGATCAGCCCCAGCATTTT
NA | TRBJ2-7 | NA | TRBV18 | CASSEGLPGPYEQYF | TGTGCCAGCTCGGAGGGACTCCCGGGTCCCTACGAGCAGTACTTC
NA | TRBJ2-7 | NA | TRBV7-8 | CASSRQRGRGFDEQYF | TGTGCCAGCAGCCGACAAAGAGGCAGGGGATTCGACGAGCAGTACTTC
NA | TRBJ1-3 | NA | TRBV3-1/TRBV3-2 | CASSQSSGNTIYF | TGTGCCAGCAGCCAGAGCTCTGGAAACACCATATATTTT
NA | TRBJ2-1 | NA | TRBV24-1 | CATGTSYNEQFF | TGTGCCACCGGCACCTCCTACAATGAGCAGTTCTTC
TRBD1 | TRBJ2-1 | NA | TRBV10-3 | CAISRQGSYNEQFF | TGTGCCATCAGTCGACAGGGCTCCTACAATGAGCAGTTCTTC
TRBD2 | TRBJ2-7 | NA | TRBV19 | CASSMPTSGDPYEQYF | TGTGCCAGTAGTATGCCGACTAGCGGGGACCCCTACGAGCAGTACTTC
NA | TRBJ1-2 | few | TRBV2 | CASSLGTPDGYTF | TGTGCCAGCAGCCTCGGGACACCCGATGGCTACACCTTC
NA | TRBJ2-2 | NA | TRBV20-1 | CSARDHGELFF | TGCAGTGCTAGAGATCACGGGGAGCTGTTTTTT
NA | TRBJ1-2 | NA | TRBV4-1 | CASSQERGKRGYTF | TGCGCCAGCAGCCAAGAACGGGGGAAACGTGGCTACACCTTC
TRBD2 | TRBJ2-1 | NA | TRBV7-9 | CASSRTSGYNEQFF | TGTGCCAGCAGCCGGACTAGCGGTTACAATGAGCAGTTCTTC
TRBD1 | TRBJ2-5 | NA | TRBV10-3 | CAISATGGETQYF | TGTGCCATCAGTGCGACAGGGGGGGAGACCCAGTACTTC
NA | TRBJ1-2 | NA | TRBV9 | CASSFSGTGKGSNYGYTF | TGTGCCAGCAGCTTTTCCGGAACAGGGAAAGGATCTAACTATGGCTACACCTTC
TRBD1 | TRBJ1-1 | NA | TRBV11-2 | CASSLGDRNTEAFF | TGTGCCAGCAGCTTGGGGGACAGGAACACTGAAGCTTTCTTT
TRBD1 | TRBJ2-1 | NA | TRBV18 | CASSTGGGGNEQFF | TGTGCCAGCTCCACAGGGGGCGGTGGGAATGAGCAGTTCTTC
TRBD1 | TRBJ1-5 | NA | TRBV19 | CASSLGTDYQPQHF | TGTGCCAGTAGTCTCGGGACAGATTATCAGCCCCAGCATTTT
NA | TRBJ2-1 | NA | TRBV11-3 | CASSLEGRGSYNEQFF | TGTGCCAGCAGCTTAGAAGGCAGAGGGAGCTACAATGAGCAGTTCTTC
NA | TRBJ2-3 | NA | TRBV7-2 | CASSSRTTGPSGYF | TGTGCCAGCAGCTCACGGACTACTGGGCCTTCGGGGTATTTT
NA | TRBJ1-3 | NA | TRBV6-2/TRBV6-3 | CASSIPGRGNLHTIYF | TGTGCCAGCAGCATACCGGGACGGGGGAACTTGCACACCATATATTTT
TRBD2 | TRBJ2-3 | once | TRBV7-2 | CASSLRGGGVADTQYF | TGTGCCAGCAGCTTGCGGGGGGGCGGGGTCGCAGATACGCAGTATTTT
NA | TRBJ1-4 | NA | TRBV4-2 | CASSLPDSSLWTNEKLFF | TGTGCCAGCAGCCTACCTGACAGTAGCTTGTGGACTAATGAAAAACTGTTTTTT
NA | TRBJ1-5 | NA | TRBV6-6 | CASSYSRQHSNQPQHF | TGTGCCAGCAGTTACTCGAGACAGCATAGCAATCAGCCCCAGCATTTT
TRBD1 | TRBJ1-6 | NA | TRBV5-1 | CASSLGLRRDRNSPLHF | TGCGCCAGCAGCTTGGGACTGAGACGGGACAGGAATTCACCCCTCCACTTT
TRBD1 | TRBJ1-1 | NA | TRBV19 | CASSIGRQGSLSTEAFF | TGTGCCAGTAGTATAGGCCGACAGGGAAGTCTGAGTACTGAAGCTTTCTTT
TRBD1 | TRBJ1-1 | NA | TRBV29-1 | CSVEAGGVTEAFF | TGCAGCGTTGAGGCAGGGGGTGTCACTGAAGCTTTCTTT
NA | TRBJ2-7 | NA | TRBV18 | CASSVVRGFAEQYF | TGTGCCAGCTCAGTCGTTCGAGGGTTTGCCGAGCAGTACTTC
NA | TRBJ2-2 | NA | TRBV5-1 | CASSLARWADGELFF | TGCGCCAGCAGCTTGGCACGGTGGGCCGACGGGGAGCTGTTTTTT
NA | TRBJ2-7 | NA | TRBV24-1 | CATEGGSYEQYF | TGTGCCACCGAAGGGGGATCCTACGAGCAGTACTTC
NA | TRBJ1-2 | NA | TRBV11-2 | CASSLVQGWRYGYTF | TGTGCCAGCAGCTTAGTGCAGGGGTGGAGATATGGCTACACCTTC
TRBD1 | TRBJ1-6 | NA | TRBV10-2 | CASRGTGGGNSPLHF | TGCGCCAGCAGGGGGACAGGGGGCGGTAATTCACCCCTCCACTTT
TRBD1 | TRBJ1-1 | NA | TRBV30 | CAWSRDRVGTEAFF | TGTGCCTGGAGTCGAGACAGGGTAGGGACTGAAGCTTTCTTT
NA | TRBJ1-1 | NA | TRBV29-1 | CSVLTGNTEAFF | TGCAGCGTTCTGACAGGGAACACTGAAGCTTTCTTT
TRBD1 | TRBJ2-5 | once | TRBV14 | CASSRWDSYQETQYF | TGTGCCAGCAGCCGCTGGGACAGCTACCAAGAGACCCAGTACTTC
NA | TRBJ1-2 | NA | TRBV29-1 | CSVSEWEGFRGYTF | TGCAGCGTTTCCGAATGGGAGGGATTTAGAGGCTACACCTTC
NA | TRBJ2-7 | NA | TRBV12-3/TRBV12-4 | CASSSDAYRGQYF | TGTGCCAGCAGCTCCGACGCTTACCGGGGGCAGTACTTC
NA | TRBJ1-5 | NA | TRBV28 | CASSLNINQPQHF | TGTGCCAGCAGTCTGAACATCAATCAGCCCCAGCATTTT
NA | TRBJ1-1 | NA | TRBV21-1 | CASSSSLPRRVNTEAFF | TGTGCCAGCAGCAGCTCCTTGCCGAGGAGGGTAAACACTGAAGCTTTCTTT
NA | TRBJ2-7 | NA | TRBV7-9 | CASSLYRDSQYF | TGTGCCAGCAGCTTATACCGGGATTCCCAGTACTTC
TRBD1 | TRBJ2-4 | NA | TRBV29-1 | CSVIPGGMTKNIQYF | TGCAGCGTTATTCCAGGGGGAATGACCAAAAACATTCAGTACTTC
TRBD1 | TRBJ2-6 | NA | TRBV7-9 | CASSLRQGFSGANVLTF | TGTGCCAGCAGCTTAAGACAGGGGTTTTCTGGGGCCAACGTCCTGACTTTC
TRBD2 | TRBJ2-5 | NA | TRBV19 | CASSIRVNPTSGFQETQYF | TGTGCCAGTAGTATTCGGGTGAATCCGACTAGCGGCTTCCAAGAGACCCAGTACTTC
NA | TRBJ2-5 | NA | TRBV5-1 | CASSLENRAETQYF | TGCGCCAGCAGCTTGGAGAACAGGGCGGAGACCCAGTACTTC
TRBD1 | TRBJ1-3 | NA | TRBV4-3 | CASSQEDRVTGNTIYF | TGCGCCAGCAGCCAAGAGGACAGGGTAACTGGAAACACCATATATTTT